Only a few counts were recorded for the clone carrying this T cell receptor beta chain. TCRdb redid the calling of the 5' RACE reads with MiXCR, one entry per CDR3 protein. The sample has some 730,000 distinct CDR3 sequences, approximately 18% seen once. The sample is drawn from a study of identical twins. V lost 0 bases and J lost 2; bases outside the gene matches: 3. The CDR3 runs to 15 residues. Germline V gene sequence: CDR1 MNHEY, CDR2 SVGAGI. These data are also associated with another study on T cells expressing NK-cell markers.

This sequence joins TRBV6-5 and TRBJ2-5; TRBD1 matches at 7 bases. Sequenced: PBMCs. This TCR was sampled from a woman younger than 35 in good health. Here the CDR3 reads CASSYSRDSQETQYF. As DNA, the CDR3 is TGTGCCAGCAGTTACTCCCGGGACAGTCAAGAGACCCAGTACTTC.